This T cell receptor beta chain was sequenced in a study of T cells in Graves' hyperthyroidism and ophthalmopathy. Study results and caveats: Most clonotypes that expanded in the thyroid above 0.001 also showed up in blood.

RNA transcripts were the template for amplifying TCR beta CDR3 regions. Researchers ran a first-round RT-PCR on the TCR CDR3 using the HTBI primer set. TCRdb passed the multiplex PCR reads through MiXCR, listing each CDR3 protein once. Altogether hundreds of thousands of distinct CDR3 sequences are present, under 25% being singletons, with the ten largest covering 45% to 50%. This CDR3 spans 14 amino acids. Trimming removed 3 bases from V and 0 bases from J, with 5 bases in between. Germline-derived CDR1 and CDR2 are ENHRY and SYGVKD. This clonotype was recorded a few times. Its antigen is as yet unknown.

The source of this sequence is a woman in her 70s with Graves' ophthalmopathy. This rearrangement joins TRBV10-3 to TRBJ2-2, with D hard to call. Sequences were obtained from blood. The DNA of the CDR3 is TGTGCCATCAGTGACACTTCGAACACCGGGGAGCTGTTTTTT. Translation: CAISDTSNTGELFF.